This T cell receptor beta chain was identified in a study of sequential checkpoint blockade in melanoma. As for the study in general: Arm A got nivolumab then ipilimumab; arm B the reverse, 1:1. After both sequences, patients received maintenance nivolumab.

Treatment reported: randomized to nivolumab then ipilimumab (arm A) or the reverse (arm B). DNA-damaging chemotherapy had not been given to any patient beforehand. PBMC sorting kept live CD3+CD8+ cells without CD19 or CD56. Produced via immunoSEQ multiplex PCR; TCRdb's table is partial and in-frame only. The sample records 19,000 or so clones, more than 60% being singletons. V was pared by 5 bases and J by 9 bases, with 12 bases between. This CDR3 contains 12 residues. CDR1 SGHNT and CDR2 YYREEE come from the germline V gene (reference sequence). The material was CD8+ T cells sorted from blood (inferred from file names), obtained from a patient given nivolumab and ipilimumab in sequence. The receptor's source is a human donor with melanoma. The chain employs TRBV5-4 and TRBJ2-1; maybe TRBD1 (5 bases). CDR3 sequence (DNA): TGTGCCAGCAGTTCGGACAACCCTGAGCAGTTCTTC. This gives the protein CASSSDNPEQFF.